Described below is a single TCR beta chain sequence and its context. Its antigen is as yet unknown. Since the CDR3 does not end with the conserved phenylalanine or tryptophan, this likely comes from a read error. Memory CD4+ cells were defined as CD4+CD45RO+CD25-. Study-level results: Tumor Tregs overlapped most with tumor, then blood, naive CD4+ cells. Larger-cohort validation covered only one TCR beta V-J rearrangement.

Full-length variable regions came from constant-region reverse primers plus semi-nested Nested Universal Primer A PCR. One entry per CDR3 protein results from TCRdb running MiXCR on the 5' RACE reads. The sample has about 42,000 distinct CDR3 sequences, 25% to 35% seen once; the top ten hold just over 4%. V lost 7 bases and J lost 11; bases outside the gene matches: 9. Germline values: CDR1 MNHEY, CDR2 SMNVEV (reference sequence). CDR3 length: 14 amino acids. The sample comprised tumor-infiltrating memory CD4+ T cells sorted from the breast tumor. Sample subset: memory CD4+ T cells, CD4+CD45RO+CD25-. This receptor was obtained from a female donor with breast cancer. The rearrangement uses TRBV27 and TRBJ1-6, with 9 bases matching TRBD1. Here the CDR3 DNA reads TGTGCCAGCACTCTTGGGACAGGGAGTACACCCCTCCACGTT. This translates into CASTLGTGSTPLHV.